This TCR beta chain was identified in a study of blood T cell repertoires in COVID-19 (dated by TCRdb to 2018 to 2020). With respect to the entire study: The collaborator samples originated in the United States, Italy and Spain and spanned the acute and convalescent phases of COVID-19. The samples were drawn from the first 160 participants of the ongoing ImmuneRACE study and from 950 to 1,500 subjects provided by 6 global collaborators. Where available, HLA class I and class II types were obtained from metadata supplied by the sample provider rather than from assay-based typing. The prospective study material was composed of cDNA or gDNA derived from T cells, B-cell-depleted T cells, or PBMCs. A de-identified subject ID, COVID-19 status, age in years and sex were almost always included in the sample metadata. Deeply sampled blood TCRbeta repertoires from subjects exposed to, actively infected with, or recovered from COVID-19 were included in the dataset. The repertoires were made available in a free public database intended to serve as a resource for research on the immune response to SARS-CoV-2. Study-level results and caveats: How much clinical and demographic metadata was included differed by source and by participant, and the metadata was provided uncurated.

TCRbeta CDR3 regions were amplified from genomic DNA using the immunoSEQ Assay, a bias-controlled multiplex PCR. In the paper's pipeline: Within the assay, amplification of reference gene primers was used to estimate how many nucleated cells each sample contained. To quantify the absolute abundance of each unique TCRbeta CDR3 rearrangement, sequence reads were collapsed and filtered. For each sample, productive Simpson clonality was calculated by taking the square root of Simpson's diversity index across productive rearrangements. TCRdb took this table from immuneACCESS and kept in-frame rearrangements with V and J called. Such tables lack part of the clones; where checked against another copy, unresolved V genes explain under half of the gap, and the rest is unexplained. V, J and clone size reflect that table, while D and trimming were determined from the DNA. The sample data list about 240,000 clones, and about nine tenths of these were observed just once. The ten largest clones take up roughly 5.8% of the sample.

Each collaborating institution followed its own protocols to collect whole blood in K2EDTA tubes. For TCRbeta analysis, collaborators shipped samples as frozen whole blood, isolated PBMCs, or DNA extracted from either of those sample types. A remark on this clone: No cognate antigen has been identified for it. No base quality information exists; no much larger clone differs at one position.

The CDR3 sequence holds 17 residues, the cysteine and phenylalanine included. The CDR3 DNA has 51 bases and is translated from base 1. The germline V end is reduced by 5 bases and the J end by 0 bases; junction bases left unmatched: 6. Sequences KGHDR (CDR1) and SFDVKD (CDR2) are obtained from the germline V gene. The sample taken for sequencing was peripheral blood. The chain is made from TRBV24-1 and TRBJ2-2, with 9 bases matching TRBD1. This TCR derives from a man aged 55 to 69 with acute or convalescent COVID-19. The CDR3 amino acid sequence is: CATSVQQGATNTGELFF. The DNA sequence is given as TGTGCCACCAGTGTCCAACAGGGGGCCACGAACACCGGGGAGCTGTTTTTT.